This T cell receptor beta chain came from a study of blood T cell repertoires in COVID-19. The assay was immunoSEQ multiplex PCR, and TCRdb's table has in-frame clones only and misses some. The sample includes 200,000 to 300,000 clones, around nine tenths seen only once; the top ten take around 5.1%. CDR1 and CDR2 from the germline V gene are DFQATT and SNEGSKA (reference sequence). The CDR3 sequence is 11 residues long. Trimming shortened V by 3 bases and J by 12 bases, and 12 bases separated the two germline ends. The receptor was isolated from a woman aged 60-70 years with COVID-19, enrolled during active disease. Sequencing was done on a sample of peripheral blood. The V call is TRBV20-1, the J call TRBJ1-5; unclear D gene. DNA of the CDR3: TGCAGTGCTAGTGGCCAGTGGAGCCAGCATTTT. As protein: CSASGQWSQHF.